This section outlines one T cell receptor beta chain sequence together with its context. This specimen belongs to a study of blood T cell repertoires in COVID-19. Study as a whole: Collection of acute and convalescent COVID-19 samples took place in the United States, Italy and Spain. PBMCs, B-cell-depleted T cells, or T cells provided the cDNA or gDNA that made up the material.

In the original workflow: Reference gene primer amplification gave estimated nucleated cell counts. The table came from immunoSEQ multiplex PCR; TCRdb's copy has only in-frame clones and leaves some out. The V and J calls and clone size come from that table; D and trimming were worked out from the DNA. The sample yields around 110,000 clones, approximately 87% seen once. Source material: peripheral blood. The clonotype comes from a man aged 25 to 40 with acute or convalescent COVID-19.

CDR3 in DNA: TGTGCCTGGAGCATACTAGCCGGGGAGACCCAGTACTTC. Translated, it gives CAWSILAGETQYF. J is TRBJ2-5 and V is TRBV30; perhaps TRBD2 as D (6 bases). The V gene's germline CDR1 is GTSNPN and CDR2 SVGIG (reference sequence). The germline V and J ends were trimmed by 3 bases and 5 bases, with 13 bases remaining between them. This CDR3 contains 13 residues.